Below, 14 T cell receptor beta chains from the same sample are listed, as sequenced in a study of identical twins listed by TCRdb under 2016. Library creation used 5' RACE. The listed sequencing device is Illumina HiSeq 2000. The public reads were reprocessed in TCRdb via fastp at Q25 and MiXCR, keeping in-frame beta chains. Rows merge per CDR3 protein into single entries with the most common DNA and genes. The sample data list 400,000 to 650,000 distinct CDR3 sequences, and about 20% of these were observed just once. The top ten constitute around 0.9% of the sample. This sample also belongs to another study, concerning T cells expressing NK-cell markers.

Sequences were obtained from CD4+ T cells sorted from blood. The receptor source for this set is a woman between 18 and 30 years old in good health.

This clonotype was recorded only once. The chain combines TRBV18 with TRBJ2-6; tentatively, D is TRBD1 or TRBD2 (5 bases each). The CDR3 extends over 16 amino acids. Germline V CDR1 and CDR2: KGHSH, LQKENI. Trimming left V 2 bases short and J 2 bases short, with 10 bases between. CDR3: CASSPVKGPGANVLTF. CDR3 in DNA: TGTGCCAGCTCACCAGTGAAGGGACCTGGGGCCAACGTCCTGACTTTC.

The CDR3 nucleotides are TGCAGCGCTGTCGATAGCGGGAGAAGTGTGGCCCTCAATGAGCAGTTCTTC. This translates into CSAVDSGRSVALNEQFF. The rearrangement joins TRBV20-1 to TRBJ2-1; TRBD2 matches 9 bases. Germline loops: CDR1 DFQATT, CDR2 SNEGSKA (reference sequence). The CDR3 totals 17 residues.

In its sample, this clonotype was seen a few times. This chain connects TRBV18 to TRBJ2-7; D unclear. V was clipped by 3 bases and J by 3 bases, with 9 bases between them. CDR1 is KGHSH and CDR2 is LQKENI in the germline V gene. This CDR3 comprises 13 residues. CDR3 sequence (DNA): TGTGCCAGCTCACCCTACAGAAACTACGAGCAGTACTTC. It is translated as CASSPYRNYEQYF.

V is TRBV27 and J is TRBJ1-1, with a possible D match to TRBD1 (5 bases). Trimming removed 7 bases from V and 8 bases from J, with 11 bases in between. Looked up from germline, CDR1 is MNHEY and CDR2 is SMNVEV (reference sequence). The CDR3 sequence is 11 residues long. The CDR3 DNA reads TGTGCCAGCACAGGGCGGTTAGAAGCTTTCTTT. Its translation is CASTGRLEAFF.

The chain employs TRBV20-1 and TRBJ2-7; 11 positions agree with TRBD2. V gave up 0 bases and J gave up 2 bases; unmatched junction bases: 3. The CDR3 extends over 15 amino acids. From germline, CDR1 is DFQATT and CDR2 SNEGSKA (reference sequence). CDR3 sequence: CSARDETSGTYEQYF. The DNA of the CDR3 is TGCAGTGCTAGAGACGAGACTAGCGGGACCTACGAGCAGTACTTC.

The chain has TRBV3-1 and TRBJ2-3; a weak D match, TRBD2 (8 bases). The CDR3 extends over 17 amino acids. V dropped 1 base and J dropped 2 bases, with 16 bases sitting between them. Germline CDR1 LGHDT, CDR2 YNNKEL (reference sequence). The CDR3 here is CASSQGGGGRLTDTQYF. In DNA, the CDR3 is TGTGCCAGCAGCCAAGGAGGGGGCGGGAGGCTCACAGATACGCAGTATTTT.

The chain links TRBV6-1 to TRBJ1-5; D is uncertain. Trimming shortened V by 6 bases and J by 0 bases, and 12 bases separated the two germline ends. The CDR3 loop spans 15 amino acids. Per germline, CDR1 MNHNS and CDR2 SASEGT. For the CDR3, the DNA is TGTGCCAGCAGGTTGGGGAGTATTAGCAATCAGCCCCAGCATTTT. Amino acid sequence: CASRLGSISNQPQHF.

The chain combines TRBV2 with TRBJ2-7; maybe TRBD1 (5 bases). From germline, CDR1 is SNHLY and CDR2 FYNNEI. Trimming stripped 1 base from V and 0 bases from J, with 13 bases between. The CDR3 extends over 16 amino acids. CDR3 coding DNA: TGTGCCAGCAGTGAAGGGGGCCCGCCGAGCTCCTACGAGCAGTACTTC. As protein: CASSEGGPPSSYEQYF.

The CDR3 sequence: CASSVTLGSKETQYF. DNA for the CDR3: TGCGCCAGCAGTGTGACCCTTGGGTCGAAAGAGACCCAGTACTTC. V usage is TRBV10-2 and J usage is TRBJ2-5; no definite D call. CDR3 size: 15 residues. Between the trimmed V and J ends, which lost 4 bases and 3 bases, there was a span of 15 bases. Germline values: CDR1 WSHSY, CDR2 SAAADI.

V and J are TRBV11-3 and TRBJ2-3; no firm D call. This CDR3 spans 13 amino acids. CDR1 and CDR2 from the germline V gene are SGHNT and YENEEA. Trimming cost V 9 bases and J 2 bases, with 12 bases left between them. CDR3 DNA: TGTGCCAGTGGGCGGAGAGACACAGATACGCAGTATTTT. Translating it yields CASGRRDTDTQYF.

Ten or more counts support this clonotype. J is TRBJ2-1 and V is TRBV7-2; D possibly matches TRBD1 or TRBD2 (5 bases each). Trimming cost V 4 bases and J 5 bases, with 21 bases left between them. CDR3 length equals 17 residues. Germline loops: CDR1 SGHTA, CDR2 FQGNSA. CDR3 bases: TGTGCCAGCAGCTCTTACTCGGGACCTCCTCCCCACAATGAGCAGTTCTTC. It codes for CASSSYSGPPPHNEQFF.

This clonotype was observed a few times. The J gene is TRBJ2-1, the V gene TRBV12-3 or TRBV12-4; TRBD1 might be the D (6 bases). CDR3 size: 14 residues. V was cut by 6 bases and J by 6 bases, with 15 bases left in between. The CDR3 loop is CASSGVQGSNEQFF. The CDR3 nucleotides are TGTGCCAGCAGCGGTGTACAGGGAAGCAATGAGCAGTTCTTC.

V and J are TRBV20-1 and TRBJ2-6; no firm D call. From germline, CDR1 is DFQATT and CDR2 SNEGSKA (reference sequence). V was shortened by 3 bases and J by 1 base, with 7 bases between the two germline ends. This CDR3 is built from 14 residues. The CDR3 sequence: CSASTASGANVLTF. As DNA, the CDR3 is TGCAGTGCTAGTACCGCGTCTGGGGCCAACGTCCTGACTTTC.

The chain recombines TRBV20-1 with TRBJ2-2; D gene ambiguous. The ends were cut back, 0 bases at V and 0 bases at J, with 5 bases in the middle. Germline-derived CDR1 and CDR2 are DFQATT and SNEGSKA (reference sequence). There are 14 residues in the CDR3. The DNA for the CDR3 is TGCAGTGCTAGAGAGTGGACGAACACCGGGGAGCTGTTTTTT. Amino acid sequence: CSAREWTNTGELFF.